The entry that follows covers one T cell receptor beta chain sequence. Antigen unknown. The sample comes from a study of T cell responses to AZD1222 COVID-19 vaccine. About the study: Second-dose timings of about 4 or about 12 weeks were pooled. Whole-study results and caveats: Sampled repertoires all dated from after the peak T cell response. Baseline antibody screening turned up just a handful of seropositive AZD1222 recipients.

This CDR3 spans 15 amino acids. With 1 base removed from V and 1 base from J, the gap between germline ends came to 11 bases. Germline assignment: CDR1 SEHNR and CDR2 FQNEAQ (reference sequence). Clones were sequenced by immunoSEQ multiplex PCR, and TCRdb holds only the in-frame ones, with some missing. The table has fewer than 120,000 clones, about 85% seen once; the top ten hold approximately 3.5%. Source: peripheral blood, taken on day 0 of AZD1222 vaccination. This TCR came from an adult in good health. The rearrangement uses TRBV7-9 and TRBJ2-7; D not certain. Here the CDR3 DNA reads TGTGCCAGCAGCTTAGGGGCGGCCCGGTCCTACGAGCAGTACTTC. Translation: CASSLGAARSYEQYF.